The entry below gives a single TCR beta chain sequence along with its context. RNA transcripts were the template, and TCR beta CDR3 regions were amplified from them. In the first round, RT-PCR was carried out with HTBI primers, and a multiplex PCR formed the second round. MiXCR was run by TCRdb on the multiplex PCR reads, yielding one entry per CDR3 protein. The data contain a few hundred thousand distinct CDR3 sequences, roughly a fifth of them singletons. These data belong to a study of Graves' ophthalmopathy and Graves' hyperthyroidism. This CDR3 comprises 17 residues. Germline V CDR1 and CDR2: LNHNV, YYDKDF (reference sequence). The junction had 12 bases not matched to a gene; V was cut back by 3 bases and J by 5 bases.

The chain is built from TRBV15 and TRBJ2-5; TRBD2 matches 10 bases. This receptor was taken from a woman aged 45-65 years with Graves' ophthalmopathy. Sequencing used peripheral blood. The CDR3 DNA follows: TGTGCCACCAGCAGTAGGAGCTTACTAGCGGGAAGGGAGACCCAGTACTTC. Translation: CATSSRSLLAGRETQYF.